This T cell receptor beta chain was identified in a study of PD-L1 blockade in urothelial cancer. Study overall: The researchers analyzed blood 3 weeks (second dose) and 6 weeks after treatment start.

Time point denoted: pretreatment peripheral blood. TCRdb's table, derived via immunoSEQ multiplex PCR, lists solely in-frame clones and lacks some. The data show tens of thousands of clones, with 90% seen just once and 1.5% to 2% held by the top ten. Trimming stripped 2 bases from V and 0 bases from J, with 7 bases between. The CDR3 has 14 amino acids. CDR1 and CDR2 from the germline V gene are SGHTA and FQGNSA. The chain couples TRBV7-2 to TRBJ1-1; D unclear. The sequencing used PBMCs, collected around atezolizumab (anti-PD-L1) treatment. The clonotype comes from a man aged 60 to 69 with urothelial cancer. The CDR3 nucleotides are TGTGCCAGCAGCTTATTTTACATGAACACTGAAGCTTTCTTT. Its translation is CASSLFYMNTEAFF.